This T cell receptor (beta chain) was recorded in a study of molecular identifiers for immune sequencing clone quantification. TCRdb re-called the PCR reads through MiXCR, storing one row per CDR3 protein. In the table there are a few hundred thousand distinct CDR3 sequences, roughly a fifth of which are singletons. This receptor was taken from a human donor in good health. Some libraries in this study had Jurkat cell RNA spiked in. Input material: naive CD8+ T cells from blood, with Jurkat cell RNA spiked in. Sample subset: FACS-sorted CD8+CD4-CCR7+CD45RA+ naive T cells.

The CDR3 here is CASSFGGRHGNTEAFF. DNA for the CDR3: TGTGCCAGCAGCTTCGGAGGGCGACATGGAAACACTGAAGCTTTCTTT. V gene TRBV7-9 combines with J gene TRBJ1-1; the D is unclear. The CDR3 covers 16 residues. CDR1 is SEHNR, CDR2 FQNEAQ, per germline (reference sequence). V lost 3 bases to trimming and J lost 2 bases, with 16 bases between them. Based on the CDR3 plus reference TRBV7-9 and TRBJ1-1, the full variable domain is DTGVSQNPRHKITKRGQNVTFRCDPISEHNRLYWYRQTLGQGPEFLTYFQNEAQLEKSRLLSDRFSAERPKGSFSTLEIQRTEQGDSAMYLCASSFGGRHGNTEAFFGQGTRLTVV.